This TCR beta chain is from a study of blood T cell repertoires in COVID-19. Study-level background: T cells, B-cell-depleted T cells, or PBMCs provided the cDNA or gDNA that served as material.

With V trimmed by 4 bases and J by 0 bases, 12 bases remained unmatched. This CDR3 contains 17 residues. Germline assignment: CDR1 LGHNA and CDR2 YSLEER. Authors' data handling: Nucleated cell counts were estimated from reference gene primer amplification. TCRdb keeps only in-frame clones here, not all; method: immunoSEQ multiplex PCR. The V and J calls and the clone size are those of that table, but D and trimming were determined from the DNA. Of over 150,000 clones in the sample, 70% to 90% were seen once. The sequence was collected from a man aged 50 to 60 with COVID-19, enrolled during active disease. The specimen was peripheral blood. This chain joins TRBV4-3 and TRBJ2-7; 7 bases align to TRBD1. The CDR3 loop reads CASSRAYSGTASYEQYF. The CDR3 DNA reads TGCGCCAGCAGCCGGGCGTACTCCGGGACAGCCTCCTACGAGCAGTACTTC.